This TCR beta chain came from a study of T cell repertoires in cytomegalovirus infection. Via MiXCR, TCRdb re-called the reads, giving one row per CDR3 protein. The sample lists about a million distinct CDR3 sequences, less than 40% occurring once. The germline V gene encodes CDR1 SGHVS and CDR2 FNYEAQ. The trim removed 5 bases at V and 8 bases at J, leaving 16 bases unmatched. The CDR3 extends over 17 amino acids. This clonotype was picked up a small number of times. Its target is unknown. The chain couples TRBV7-6 to TRBJ1-4; 8 bases fit TRBD1. The sequenced sample was cultured CD8+ T cells from PBMCs, obtained from culture after CMV antigen stimulation. The receptor's source is a human donor in good health (CMV status not recorded). Some clones in this sample may be carry-over from other donors' samples. The CDR3 sequence is CASSPGTGRNVGEKLFF. For the CDR3, the DNA is TGTGCCAGCAGCCCCGGGACAGGTCGCAATGTTGGCGAAAAACTGTTTTTT.